These 10 T cell receptor beta chains originate from one sample sequenced in a study of blood T cell repertoires in COVID-19. Here immunoSEQ multiplex PCR was the method, and the copy in TCRdb shows in-frame clones only, minus some. The table lists about 190,000 clones, about 90% of them singletons. What was sequenced was peripheral blood. The receptor source for this set is a man aged 55 to 70 with active or convalescent COVID-19.

The chain has TRBV2 and TRBJ1-2; TRBD1 aligns across 9 bases. Trimming removed 7 bases from V and 8 bases from J; junction bases left unmatched: 11. Germline V CDR1 and CDR2: SNHLY, FYNNEI. The length of the CDR3 is 14 residues. The CDR3 nucleotides are TGTGCCAGCACCGGGACAGGGTCCCCGGCCGGCTACACCTTC. Encoded protein: CASTGTGSPAGYTF.

The chain is built from TRBV6-1 and TRBJ2-1; 8 bases line up with TRBD2. The CDR3 has 15 residues. V was clipped by 3 bases and J by 1 base; unmatched bases: 2. From germline, CDR1 is MNHNS and CDR2 SASEGT. The chain's CDR3 is CASSDRGGSYNEQFF. As DNA, the CDR3 is TGTGCCAGCAGTGACCGGGGGGGATCCTACAATGAGCAGTTCTTC.

V gene TRBV5-6 combines with J gene TRBJ1-2; 7 bases fit TRBD1. CDR1 is SGHDT and CDR2 is YYEEEE in the germline V gene. The CDR3 is made up of 16 amino acids. Unmatched junction bases numbered 11, after V lost 3 bases and J lost 3 bases. The CDR3 protein is CASSSTTDREDYGYTF. The CDR3 DNA is TGTGCCAGCAGCTCTACTACCGACAGGGAGGACTATGGCTACACCTTC.

J is TRBJ1-4 and V is TRBV6-6; 10 positions match TRBD1. Germline assignment: CDR1 MNHNY and CDR2 SVGAGI (reference sequence). V was clipped by 5 bases and J by 0 bases; unmatched bases: 6. CDR3 length: 17 residues. The CDR3 DNA follows: TGTGCCAGCAGTCCAACGACAGGGGGCGCAACTAATGAAAAACTGTTTTTT. Its protein product is CASSPTTGGATNEKLFF.

The rearrangement links TRBV7-2 to TRBJ2-1; 9 bases are a match to TRBD2. Germline values: CDR1 SGHTA, CDR2 FQGNSA. Trimming cost V 0 bases and J 15 bases; bases outside gene matches: 12. The CDR3 consists of 15 residues. CDR3 sequence: CASSLALTSGLRGFF. In DNA form, the CDR3 reads TGTGCCAGCAGCTTAGCGCTAACTAGCGGGTTAAGGGGGTTCTTC.

A few counts support this clone. The chain links TRBV5-1 to TRBJ2-7; the match to TRBD1 covers 11 bases. Germline-derived CDR1 and CDR2 are SGHRS and YFSETQ. The CDR3 spans 14 residues. V trimming: 4 bases; J trimming: 6 bases; junction bases outside the gene matches: 6. Here the CDR3 reads CASSTGTGGLEQYF. CDR3 nucleotide sequence: TGCGCCAGCAGCACTGGGACAGGGGGACTCGAGCAGTACTTC.

J is TRBJ2-5 and V is TRBV6-2 or TRBV6-3; TRBD1 agrees at 7 bases. From germline, CDR1 is MNHEY and CDR2 SVGEGT. This CDR3 comprises 17 residues. V trimming: 6 bases; J trimming: 5 bases; junction bases outside the gene matches: 18. The DNA of the CDR3 is TGTGCCAGCAGCTCCCACAGAACGACAGGGCCGGGGGAGACCCAGTACTTC. Its protein is CASSSHRTTGPGETQYF.

The V and J genes are TRBV3-1 (or the pseudogene TRBV3-2) and TRBJ2-5, with D maybe TRBD2 (6 bases). This CDR3 contains 14 residues. Germline CDR1 and CDR2: LGHDT and YNNKEL (reference sequence). The ends were cut back, 1 base at V and 6 bases at J, with 12 bases in the middle. CDR3 bases: TGTGCCAGCAGCCAAGTGGCGGGGTCGAAGACCCAGTACTTC. It specifies CASSQVAGSKTQYF.

V and J are TRBV4-2 and TRBJ2-2, with 11 positions matching TRBD2. Looked up from germline, CDR1 is LGHNA and CDR2 is YNFKEQ. The CDR3 extends over 18 amino acids. The ends lost 0 bases at V and 4 bases at J; junction bases unmatched: 7. The CDR3 region is CASSQEGASGGITGELFF. The CDR3 nucleotides are TGTGCCAGCAGCCAAGAGGGGGCTAGCGGGGGGATCACCGGGGAGCTGTTTTTT.

The sample holds one count of this clone. V and J are TRBV10-3 and TRBJ2-5, with 8 nucleotides matching TRBD2. Germline V lookup: CDR1 ENHRY, CDR2 SYGVKD. The CDR3 is 14 amino acids. V lost 6 bases to trimming and J lost 5 bases; unmatched junction nucleotides: 8. The CDR3 bases are TGTGCCATCAGCCAGACAGGCGGGGGGGAGACCCAGTACTTC. It is translated as CAISQTGGGETQYF.